Listed here is a single TCR beta chain. The target antigen is unknown. These data are taken from a study of shared clonotypes between healthy human individuals. General observations from the study: Unshared clonotypes carried lower generation probabilities than those common to all four donors.

The protocol was immunoSEQ multiplex PCR, while the TCRdb copy is restricted to in-frame clones and leaves out a portion. The sample records about 2.2 million clones, approximately 92% being singletons. This CDR3 spans 16 amino acids. Germline V gives CDR1 SGDLS, CDR2 YYNGEE. The germline V and J ends were trimmed by 3 bases and 2 bases, with 17 bases remaining between them. In the naive CD8 group, cells lacked CD45RO and were positively selected for CCR7, so terminally differentiated effector memory CD45RA+ cells were left out. This clonotype was sampled from a man younger than 35 in good health. Some clones in this sample may be carry-over from other donors' samples. The J gene is TRBJ1-1, the V gene TRBV9; D gene ambiguous. The sequencing sample was made of naive CD8+ T cells from PBMCs. Here the CDR3 reads CASSDLGRILNTEAFF. The CDR3 DNA sequence: TGTGCCAGCAGCGACCTCGGACGGATCTTAAACACTGAAGCTTTCTTT. Combining the CDR3 with reference TRBV9 and TRBJ1-1 gives the whole variable domain DSGVTQTPKHLITATGQRVTLRCSPRSGDLSVYWYQQSLDQGLQFLIQYYNGEERAKGNILERFSAQQFPDLHSELNLSSLELGDSALYFCASSDLGRILNTEAFFGQGTRLTVV.